The sequence of this TCR beta chain was determined in a study of T cell responses to AZD1222 COVID-19 vaccine. Whole-study findings and limits: Repertoire sampling happened only post peak T cell response. When two AZD1222 doses had been given, Spike-specific TCR breadth and depth rose. Targeting of unmutated variant regions was reportedly seen in nearly half of spike-specific TCRs. White British people made up most donors, females outnumbered males, and clonal diversity was possibly underestimated.

The germline V and J ends were trimmed by 10 bases and 4 bases, with 13 bases remaining between them. Germline V gene lookup returns CDR1 SNHLY and CDR2 FYNNEI. The CDR3 is 13 amino acids. Libraries were prepared by immunoSEQ multiplex PCR; TCRdb keeps only in-frame clonotypes and omits some of them. The sample gives some 160,000 clones, about 92% of which show up once; about 0.9% is in the top ten. Of note for this clone: Its cognate antigen is unknown.

The sample here was peripheral blood, taken on day 0 of AZD1222 vaccination. The source is an adult in good health. V and J are TRBV2 and TRBJ2-2; D may be TRBD2 (5 bases). DNA of the CDR3: TGTGCCATCCGAACGGGGAGCACCGGGGAGCTGTTTTTT. It encodes CAIRTGSTGELFF. The full variable domain, in which reference TRBV2 and TRBJ2-2 provide the parts outside the CDR3, is EPEVTQTPSHQVTQMGQEVILRCVPISNHLYFYWYRQILGQKVEFLVSFYNNEISEKSEIFDDQFSVERPDGSNFTLKIRSTKLEDSAMYFCAIRTGSTGELFFGEGSRLTVL.